This T cell receptor (beta chain) was profiled in a study of blood T cell repertoires in COVID-19. At the level of the study: Some COVID-19 samples were acute and others convalescent; all came from the United States, Italy and Spain.

Authors' data handling: Researchers report that nucleated cell counts were estimated from reference gene primer amplification. The method was immunoSEQ multiplex PCR; TCRdb's version includes in-frame clones alone and lacks a portion of them. The V and J calls and clone size come from that table; D and trimming were worked out from the DNA. Of 400,000 or so clones listed, 80% to 90% are singletons. In assigning cohorts, the study relied on participant-reported clinical history. This TCR was recovered from a man aged 40-55 years in a cohort exposed to, infected with or recovered from COVID-19 (not recorded which). Sequencing was done on a sample of PBMCs or T cells enriched from blood (not recorded which).

Written as DNA, the CDR3 is TGTGCCAGCAGCTTATGGGGATCGAAGGAGGGAAATGAGCAGTTCTTC. Protein sequence: CASSLWGSKEGNEQFF. V usage is TRBV7-9 and J usage is TRBJ2-1, with D perhaps TRBD2 (6 bases). Germline-derived CDR1 and CDR2 are SEHNR and FQNEAQ (reference sequence). CDR3 size: 16 residues. Trimming left V 2 bases short and J 7 bases short, with 18 bases between.